Shown below are 3 T cell receptor beta chains from a single sample sequenced in a study of blood T cell repertoires in COVID-19. Measured with immunoSEQ multiplex PCR; TCRdb has only the in-frame clones, and not every one. The sample lists 110,000 or so clones, about 85% occurring once. Specimen: peripheral blood. The receptors derive from a man in his forties or fifties with acute or convalescent COVID-19.

In its sample, this clone was seen once. The gene calls are TRBV6-5 and TRBJ2-5, with TRBD2 as a possible D gene (5 bases). The CDR3 is made up of 13 amino acids. Germline V gene lookup returns CDR1 MNHEY and CDR2 SVGAGI. Trimming took off 6 bases at V and 5 bases at J, with 13 bases between the two ends. CDR3 sequence reads: CASRHGNGETQYF. The CDR3 nucleotides are TGTGCCAGCAGACACGGGAATGGCGAGACCCAGTACTTC.

This chain links TRBV6-5 with TRBJ1-2; D is undetermined. The CDR3 covers 14 residues. CDR1 and CDR2 from the germline V gene are MNHEY and SVGAGI. V was shortened by 6 bases and J by 3 bases, with 14 bases between the two germline ends. The CDR3 bases are TGTGCCAGCAGCAACCAGCGGGAGGACTATGGCTACACCTTC. Encoded protein: CASSNQREDYGYTF.

This chain joins TRBV7-9 and TRBJ1-5; weak D call: TRBD1 (5 bases). The CDR3 runs 14 residues. Germline assignment: CDR1 SEHNR and CDR2 FQNEAQ (reference sequence). Trimming took 8 bases from V and 0 from J, leaving 11 bases between them. This CDR3 reads CASAGVNSNQPQHF. The CDR3 DNA is TGTGCCAGCGCGGGGGTTAATAGCAATCAGCCCCAGCATTTT.